The source of this T cell receptor (beta chain) is a study of beta chain features in type 1 diabetes. The CDR3 totals 14 residues. The V end was cut by 4 bases, the J end by 9 bases, with 17 bases between. Germline V lookup: CDR1 LGHNA, CDR2 YNFKEQ. Study observations and caveats: Type 1 diabetes patients showed a moderate but significant shortening of TCRB CDR3s in all four CD4+ subsets.

Sequencing targeted expressed TCRB transcripts, as all isolated RNA had been reverse transcribed. Naive, central memory and regulatory T cell samples averaged about 3.57 million immunoSEQ reads each. Sequenced by immunoSEQ multiplex PCR; TCRdb stores in-frame clones only, minus some. The sample contains 300,000 to 450,000 clones, around a fifth of which appear only once. CD4+ naive, central memory, regulatory and stem cell-like memory subsets were isolated by sorting on CD45RO/CCR7/CD25/CD127/CD95/CD27. This clone came up a few times. The antigen remains unidentified. The gene calls are TRBV4-2 and TRBJ2-3; tentative D call: TRBD1 (6 bases). Sequencing input: naive CD4+ T cells from blood. This TCR derives from a woman younger than 30 in good health. This CDR3 reads CASSPDRLGGTQYF. CDR3 bases: TGTGCCAGCAGCCCAGACCGACTTGGGGGCACGCAGTATTTT.